Presented here are 27 T cell receptor beta chains from one specimen sequenced in a study of blood T cell repertoires in COVID-19. Profiling relied on immunoSEQ multiplex PCR, and the TCRdb table lists in-frame clones only, not all of them. The table records about 20,000 clones, about 89% of them present only once. What was sequenced was peripheral blood. All receptors come from a woman in her sixties with active COVID-19.

The chain has TRBV19 and TRBJ1-1, with D unclear. V was clipped by 1 base and J by 2 bases, with 8 bases between them. In germline, CDR1 is LNHDA, CDR2 SQIVND (reference sequence). This CDR3 region has 14 residues. DNA for the CDR3: TGTGCCAGTAGTATAGTAGGAGGCAACACTGAAGCTTTCTTT. Translating it yields CASSIVGGNTEAFF.

The CDR3 loop is CASSLGGADSPLHF. The CDR3 DNA reads as TGTGCCAGCAGCTTGGGCGGGGCAGATTCACCCCTCCACTTT. The chain recombines TRBV5-8 with TRBJ1-6; possible D gene TRBD1, 5 bases. The CDR3 spans 14 residues. The V end was cut by 0 bases, the J end by 8 bases, with 9 bases between. The V gene's germline CDR1 is SGHTS and CDR2 YDEGEE.

The V gene is TRBV2, the J gene TRBJ1-2; 7 bases are shared with TRBD1. The CDR3 has 13 residues. Losses at the gene ends were 3 bases for V and 3 bases for J; bases not matched to a gene: 1. Germline values: CDR1 SNHLY, CDR2 FYNNEI. The CDR3 DNA follows: TGTGCCAGCAGTGAGGGACAGTACTATGGCTACACCTTC. Amino acids: CASSEGQYYGYTF.

This chain joins TRBV24-1 and TRBJ2-1; 8 bases map to TRBD1. This CDR3 region has 13 residues. Trimming took 2 bases from V and 12 from J; bases not matched to a gene: 5. Germline V CDR1 and CDR2: KGHDR, SFDVKD. CDR3 sequence (DNA): TGTGCCACCAGTGATTCGACCGGGACAGGGCAGTTCTTC. It translates to CATSDSTGTGQFF.

The CDR3 protein is CASSPSGWSYTF. In DNA form, the CDR3 reads TGTGCCAGCAGTCCGAGCGGCTGGAGCTACACCTTC. The chain combines TRBV2 with TRBJ1-2; D is uncertain. The CDR3 sequence is 12 residues long. CDR1 and CDR2 from the germline V gene are SNHLY and FYNNEI. Between the trimmed V and J ends, which lost 5 bases and 9 bases, there was a span of 13 bases.

A single count supports this clone. The V call is TRBV24-1, the J call TRBJ2-2; D remains unclear. Germline assignment: CDR1 KGHDR and CDR2 SFDVKD. V lost 3 bases and J 6 bases, leaving 10 bases between the germline ends. The CDR3 covers 14 residues. The CDR3 loop reads CATSDPYPPGELFF. The DNA for the CDR3 is TGTGCCACCAGTGATCCCTACCCCCCCGGGGAGCTGTTTTTT.

The genes are TRBV18 and TRBJ1-1; TRBD1 agrees at 11 bases. This CDR3 comprises 14 residues. Losses at the gene ends were 3 bases for V and 5 bases for J; bases not matched to a gene: 2. Germline V gene sequence: CDR1 KGHSH, CDR2 LQKENI. CDR3 protein: CASSPDRGRTEAFF. In nucleotides, the CDR3 is TGTGCCAGCTCACCGGACAGGGGGCGTACTGAAGCTTTCTTT.

CDR3 protein: CASSFDSADTQYF. CDR3 nucleotides: TGTGCCAGCAGCTTTGACTCCGCAGATACGCAGTATTTT. The chain is built from TRBV11-3 and TRBJ2-3; no reliable D call. CDR3 length equals 13 residues. Trimming pared 3 bases from V and 4 bases from J, leaving 8 bases between. Germline CDR1 SGHNT, CDR2 YENEEA.

The V call is TRBV7-8, the J call TRBJ2-2; TRBD1 matches at 8 bases. The CDR3 contains 15 residues. V lost 4 bases to trimming and J lost 1 base; unmatched junction nucleotides: 2. The germline V gene encodes CDR1 SGHVS and CDR2 FQNEAQ. The CDR3 sequence is CASSYGQGNTGELFF. CDR3 in DNA: TGTGCCAGCAGCTACGGACAGGGGAACACCGGGGAGCTGTTTTTT.

The V and J genes are TRBV5-1 and TRBJ2-5, with 7 bases that match TRBD2. The CDR3 has 14 residues. V lost 4 bases and J lost 4; bases outside the gene matches: 7. Germline lookup yields CDR1 SGHRS and CDR2 YFSETQ. The CDR3 region has the DNA TGCGCCAGCAGCCCCGGGGGGACCTCAGAGACCCAGTACTTC. It translates to CASSPGGTSETQYF.

This rearrangement joins TRBV29-1 to TRBJ1-3, with 7 bases lining up with TRBD1. CDR3 size: 15 residues. Germline V gene data show CDR1 as SQVTM and CDR2 as ANQGSEA. Losses at the gene ends were 6 bases for V and 0 bases for J; bases not matched to a gene: 8. CDR3 coding DNA: TGCAGCGTCAGAACGGGACAGTCCTCTGGAAACACCATATATTTT. It encodes CSVRTGQSSGNTIYF.

This chain links TRBV2 with TRBJ2-2; 10 bases line up with TRBD1. Unmatched junction bases numbered 6, after V lost 6 bases and J lost 2 bases. Germline CDR1 and CDR2: SNHLY and FYNNEI. The CDR3 is 16 amino acids. The CDR3, as DNA: TGTGCCAGCAGGACCGACAGGGGGCTTAACACCGGGGAGCTGTTTTTT. Translation gives CASRTDRGLNTGELFF. Variable domain in full (rest from reference TRBV2 and TRBJ2-2): EPEVTQTPSHQVTQMGQEVILRCVPISNHLYFYWYRQILGQKVEFLVSFYNNEISEKSEIFDDQFSVERPDGSNFTLKIRSTKLEDSAMYFCASRTDRGLNTGELFFGEGSRLTVL.

The chain uses TRBV6-6 and TRBJ2-3; TRBD2 might be the D (5 bases). V shed 0 bases and J shed 6 bases, with 16 bases lying between them. The CDR3 has 16 amino acids. Germline CDR1 MNHNY, CDR2 SVGAGI (reference sequence). The CDR3 sequence is CASSYSLARRLDTQYF. CDR3 DNA sequence: TGTGCCAGCAGTTACTCCCTAGCTAGGAGGTTGGATACGCAGTATTTT.

This sequence joins TRBV7-2 and TRBJ2-7; 7 bases agree with TRBD1. J lost 6 bases, V lost 1 base, and 9 bases had no gene match. The germline V gene has CDR1 SGHTA and CDR2 FQGNSA. The CDR3 spans 15 residues. CDR3 DNA sequence: TGTGCCAGCAGCTTAGACAGGGGTGTTGGTCGCGAGCAGTACTTC. It encodes CASSLDRGVGREQYF.

The gene calls are TRBV19 and TRBJ2-1; maybe TRBD2 (7 bases). Germline V gene data show CDR1 as LNHDA and CDR2 as SQIVND (reference sequence). This CDR3 comprises 13 residues. V lost 9 bases, J lost 10 bases, and 19 bases lay in between. The chain's CDR3 is CASDRGGGGEQFF. The DNA of the CDR3 is TGTGCCAGCGACCGGGGAGGGGGAGGGGAGCAGTTCTTC.

This chain links TRBV5-1 with TRBJ2-5; weak D call: TRBD1 (5 bases). Germline-derived CDR1 and CDR2 are SGHRS and YFSETQ. V lost 1 base and J lost 3, with 13 bases in between. This CDR3 is built from 15 residues. The CDR3 here is CASSLRPGQEETQYF. The CDR3 bases are TGCGCCAGCAGCTTGCGGCCAGGGCAAGAAGAGACCCAGTACTTC. The variable domain in full, with the rest retrieved from reference TRBV5-1 and TRBJ2-5, is KAGVTQTPRYLIKTRGQQVTLSCSPISGHRSVSWYQQTPGQGLQFLFEYFSETQRNKGNFPGRFSGRQFSNSRSEMNVSTLELGDSALYLCASSLRPGQEETQYFGPGTRLLVL.

This sequence joins TRBV4-1 and TRBJ1-6; 9 bases map to TRBD1. Looked up from germline, CDR1 is MGHRA and CDR2 is YSYEKL. This CDR3 is 17 amino acids long. Unmatched junction bases numbered 8, after V lost 1 base and J lost 7 bases. CDR3 amino acids: CASSQAEWGQGNSPLHF. As DNA, the CDR3 is TGCGCCAGCAGCCAAGCTGAATGGGGACAGGGCAATTCACCCCTCCACTTT.

The chain joins TRBV3-1 (or the pseudogene TRBV3-2) to TRBJ2-2; D not certain. The germline V gene has CDR1 LGHDT and CDR2 YNNKEL (reference sequence). This CDR3 contains 13 residues. With 1 base removed from V and 4 bases from J, the gap between germline ends came to 4 bases. The CDR3 region has the DNA TGTGCCAGCAGCCAAGCGAGCACCGGGGAGCTGTTTTTT. Translating it yields CASSQASTGELFF.

This clone has just a few counts. This chain connects TRBV14 to TRBJ2-7; the match to TRBD1 covers 7 bases. J lost 2 bases, V lost 1 base, and 8 bases had no gene match. Germline V CDR1 and CDR2: SGHDN, FVKESK. The CDR3 spans 16 residues. The CDR3 here is CASSQGGTAVPYEQYF. Here the CDR3 DNA reads TGTGCCAGCAGCCAAGGTGGGACAGCCGTCCCCTACGAGCAGTACTTC.

This clone has just one count. The chain has TRBV25-1 and TRBJ2-5; a weak D match, TRBD1 (5 bases). This CDR3 comprises 14 residues. Trimming took 4 bases from V and 5 from J, leaving 14 bases between them. Germline V gives CDR1 MGHDK, CDR2 SYGVNS. DNA for the CDR3: TGTGCCAGCAGTGCGGCTGGGGCGTGGGAGACCCAGTACTTC. This encodes CASSAAGAWETQYF.

The V and J genes are TRBV5-8 and TRBJ2-1; TRBD2 aligns across 12 bases. CDR1 SGHTS and CDR2 YDEGEE come from the germline V gene. V was clipped by 0 bases and J by 4 bases; unmatched bases: 5. The CDR3 length is 17 residues. CDR3 sequence (DNA): TGTGCCAGCAGCTTGGGGGTACTAGCGGGGGGATACAATGAGCAGTTCTTC. Amino acid sequence: CASSLGVLAGGYNEQFF.

This chain joins TRBV5-4 and TRBJ2-7; the match to TRBD1 covers 9 bases. V was clipped by 4 bases and J by 3 bases; unmatched bases: 11. CDR3 length: 16 amino acids. The germline CDR1 and CDR2 sequences are SGHNT and YYREEE (reference sequence). DNA of the CDR3: TGTGCCAGCAGCCCACCCTACGGGACAGGGAACTACGAGCAGTACTTC. Its protein product is CASSPPYGTGNYEQYF.

The chain links TRBV11-2 to TRBJ2-1; maybe TRBD2 (5 bases). CDR1 and CDR2 (germline): SGHAT, FQNNGV. The V end was cut by 5 bases, the J end by 1 base, with 9 bases between. CDR3 size: 14 residues. CDR3 loop: CASSPGWSYNEQFF. The CDR3, as DNA: TGTGCCAGCAGCCCGGGATGGTCCTACAATGAGCAGTTCTTC.

The V gene is TRBV7-2, the J gene TRBJ2-7; 9 bases map to TRBD2. Germline values: CDR1 SGHTA, CDR2 FQGNSA. The V gene end was trimmed by 0 bases and the J gene end by 3 bases; junction bases not matched to a gene: 3. CDR3 length: 15 amino acids. CDR3 DNA sequence: TGTGCCAGCAGCTTAGCCGGGACTAGCTTCTACGAGCAGTACTTC. Its protein product is CASSLAGTSFYEQYF.

The V and J genes are TRBV28 and TRBJ2-1; D possibly corresponds to TRBD2 (6 bases). This CDR3 has 12 residues. CDR1 and CDR2 from the germline V gene are MDHEN and SYDVKM. V was shortened by 7 bases and J by 7 bases, with 11 bases between the two germline ends. CDR3 amino acids: CASTLRGNEQFF. As DNA, the CDR3 is TGTGCCAGCACCTTACGGGGGAATGAGCAGTTCTTC.

The CDR3 DNA sequence: TGTGCCAGCTCAGAGCGACAGGGGCAAGACACCGGGGAGCTGTTTTTT. Protein: CASSERQGQDTGELFF. The chain uses TRBV18 and TRBJ2-2; 8 nucleotides agree with TRBD1. The CDR3 has 16 residues. In germline, CDR1 is KGHSH, CDR2 LQKENI. Trimming took 5 bases from V and 3 from J; bases not matched to a gene: 8.

The J gene is TRBJ1-2, the V gene TRBV6-2 or TRBV6-3; D is unresolved. Germline V gene sequence: CDR1 MNHEY, CDR2 SVGEGT. Trimming cost V 2 bases and J 3 bases, with 4 bases left between them. The CDR3 consists of 12 residues. CDR3 in amino acids: CASSYPDYGYTF. The CDR3 nucleotides are TGTGCCAGCAGTTACCCTGACTATGGCTACACCTTC.